This paragraph reports one TCR beta chain. The antigen is not known. V lost 2 bases and J lost 8, with 10 bases in between. Germline lookup yields CDR1 SGHAT and CDR2 FQNNGV. The length of the CDR3 is 13 residues. In TCRdb, the 5' RACE reads were re-called with MiXCR into one record per CDR3 protein. The table lists approximately 300,000 distinct CDR3 sequences, 7.5% to 9.5% of them singletons, with roughly 6.4% in the top ten. The source of the sample is a study of identical twins. Study observations and caveats: Fewer insertions were carried by abundant cord blood beta clonotypes, but none was seen in memory repertoires. Partly confounded zero-insertion analyses could result from invariant MAIT and iNKT cells.

In addition, the sample was reused for a study of yellow fever vaccine responses in identical twins.

Sequences were obtained from CD8+ T cells sorted from blood. This clonotype originated in a woman aged 18-29 years in good health. J is TRBJ2-1 and V is TRBV11-2, with TRBD2 as a possible D gene (5 bases). This chain's CDR3 is CASSLRRADEQFF. DNA for the CDR3: TGTGCCAGCAGCTTACGGCGGGCCGATGAGCAGTTCTTC.